A single sample gave rise to the 24 T cell receptor beta chains below, sequenced in a study of shared clonotypes between healthy human individuals. Sequencing was performed with immunoSEQ multiplex PCR; in TCRdb, only in-frame clones are kept and a portion is missing. This table holds 1,400,000 or so clones, about 98.5% found once. Sequencing was performed on naive CD4+ T cells sorted from blood. The subset: CD45RA+ positively selected. The receptors stem from a man aged 30 to 45 in good health.

V usage is TRBV9 and J usage is TRBJ2-5; D is undetermined. The V end lost 0 bases, the J end lost 1 base, and 13 bases lay between the germline ends. Germline V lookup: CDR1 SGDLS, CDR2 YYNGEE. The CDR3 sequence is 16 residues long. The CDR3 protein is CASSVAAARSQETQYF. CDR3 DNA sequence: TGTGCCAGCAGCGTAGCCGCGGCCAGATCCCAAGAGACCCAGTACTTC.

This clone was found once. This chain connects TRBV14 to TRBJ2-5, with 8 bases identical to TRBD2. Germline V gene sequence: CDR1 SGHDN, CDR2 FVKESK. This CDR3 region has 15 residues. J was trimmed by 1 base and V by 3 bases; bases with no gene match: 4. CDR3 DNA: TGTGCCAGCAGCCATCTCGGGAGGGCCCAAGAGACCCAGTACTTC. Translating gives CASSHLGRAQETQYF.

V gene TRBV7-8 combines with J gene TRBJ2-5; D ambiguous. Germline assignment: CDR1 SGHVS and CDR2 FQNEAQ. Between the trimmed V and J ends, which lost 6 bases and 5 bases, there was a span of 10 bases. CDR3 length: 12 amino acids. Written as DNA, the CDR3 is TGTGCCAGCAGGGTGCCTTCGGAGACCCAGTACTTC. Translation gives CASRVPSETQYF.

This rearrangement joins TRBV10-3 to TRBJ2-3; D may be TRBD2 (6 bases). V dropped 4 bases and J dropped 3 bases, with 14 bases sitting between them. Germline CDR1 and CDR2: ENHRY and SYGVKD. This CDR3 region has 15 residues. In nucleotides, the CDR3 is TGTGCCATCAGTGTCGGGGGATTAGGAACAGATACGCAGTATTTT. It yields the protein CAISVGGLGTDTQYF.

The chain links TRBV5-1 to TRBJ2-3; the match to TRBD2 covers 12 bases. The junction had 13 bases not matched to a gene; V was cut back by 2 bases and J by 6 bases. The CDR3 runs 18 residues. Germline V lookup: CDR1 SGHRS, CDR2 YFSETQ. The CDR3 DNA follows: TGCGCCAGCAGCTTAACTAGCGGGAGGCCCCGACTCTCCGATACGCAGTATTTT. Translation: CASSLTSGRPRLSDTQYF.

As regards this clone: At the DNA level, this CDR3 is encoded by other sequences in the same sample as well. The chain combines TRBV5-4 with TRBJ2-5; D uncertain. With 0 bases removed from V and 1 base from J, the gap between germline ends came to 7 bases. Germline V lookup: CDR1 SGHNT, CDR2 YYREEE (reference sequence). The CDR3 has 14 residues. This CDR3 reads CASSLVGFQETQYF. CDR3 coding DNA: TGTGCCAGCAGCTTGGTGGGGTTCCAAGAGACCCAGTACTTC.

The chain has TRBV7-2 and TRBJ1-1, with D hard to call. In germline, CDR1 is SGHTA, CDR2 FQGNSA. V dropped 5 bases and J dropped 5 bases, with 18 bases sitting between them. The CDR3 runs to 15 residues. This CDR3 reads CASSTFLGSRTEAFF. The CDR3 nucleotides are TGTGCCAGCAGCACCTTCCTCGGGTCGAGGACTGAAGCTTTCTTT.

V usage is TRBV9 and J usage is TRBJ2-5; 8 bases fit TRBD2. Germline V gives CDR1 SGDLS, CDR2 YYNGEE. V shed 0 bases and J 5 bases; nucleotides not matched to a gene: 6. This CDR3 is built from 15 residues. The CDR3 protein is CASSVDGRAPETQYF. DNA for the CDR3: TGTGCCAGCAGCGTAGACGGGAGGGCCCCGGAGACCCAGTACTTC.

As to this clone: Other DNA sequences of this sample code for an identical CDR3. The J gene is TRBJ2-1, the V gene TRBV7-3, with D possibly being TRBD2 (6 bases). V lost 3 bases and J lost 0, with 9 bases in between. The length of the CDR3 is 15 residues. The germline gives CDR1 SGHTA, CDR2 FQGTGA. The CDR3 protein is CASSLRRDSYNEQFF. The CDR3 DNA is TGTGCCAGCAGCTTGAGGCGGGACTCCTACAATGAGCAGTTCTTC.

The CDR3 is CASSLRPSSGQGVTDTQYF. CDR3 bases: TGTGCCAGCTCACTGCGTCCTTCCTCTGGACAGGGAGTTACAGATACGCAGTATTTT. The chain uses TRBV18 and TRBJ2-3; 8 nucleotides agree with TRBD1. The length of the CDR3 is 19 residues. Germline V lookup: CDR1 KGHSH, CDR2 LQKENI. Trimming took 4 bases from V and 3 from J; bases not matched to a gene: 18.

The rearrangement joins TRBV27 to TRBJ2-2; 7 nucleotides match TRBD2. The germline gives CDR1 MNHEY, CDR2 SMNVEV (reference sequence). The CDR3 runs 17 residues. V lost 6 bases to trimming and J lost 4 bases; unmatched junction nucleotides: 14. The CDR3 DNA reads TGTGCCAGCAGCCGGGTGGGAGGGCTCGGGCTCACCGGGGAGCTGTTTTTT. This encodes CASSRVGGLGLTGELFF.

This rearrangement joins TRBV12-5 to TRBJ2-3, with TRBD1 matching over 11 bases. The CDR3 loop spans 15 amino acids. CDR1 LGHNT and CDR2 FRNRAP come from the germline V gene. J lost 3 bases, V lost 6 bases, and 5 bases had no gene match. The CDR3 spells CASGPGTGGTDTQYF. CDR3 sequence (DNA): TGTGCTAGTGGCCCAGGGACAGGGGGAACAGATACGCAGTATTTT.

The CDR3 sequence: CASSPLAGGPIAKNIQYF. The CDR3 DNA is TGTGCCAGCTCACCCCTAGCGGGAGGCCCTATTGCCAAAAACATTCAGTACTTC. V is TRBV18 and J is TRBJ2-4; 11 bases line up with TRBD2. Germline lookup yields CDR1 KGHSH and CDR2 LQKENI. This CDR3 comprises 18 residues. V lost 3 bases and J lost 1; bases outside the gene matches: 8.

The chain couples TRBV2 to TRBJ2-5, with 11 bases lining up with TRBD1. V was pared by 3 bases and J by 4 bases, with 4 bases of the junction left unmatched. Germline lookup yields CDR1 SNHLY and CDR2 FYNNEI. This CDR3 has 15 residues. The DNA of the CDR3 is TGTGCCAGCAGTGAGGACAGGGGGCGCGGAGAGACCCAGTACTTC. Its translation is CASSEDRGRGETQYF.

The chain links TRBV27 to TRBJ2-5; TRBD1 matches at 8 bases. The CDR3 contains 15 residues. Per the germline V gene, CDR1 is MNHEY and CDR2 is SMNVEV (reference sequence). V lost 5 bases and J lost 5; bases outside the gene matches: 10. The CDR3 protein is CASSPRRTGLETQYF. The CDR3 nucleotides are TGTGCCAGCAGTCCCCGACGGACAGGGCTTGAGACCCAGTACTTC.

The chain has TRBV6-5 and TRBJ1-5; 8 bases agree with TRBD1. The J segment lost 0 bases and the V segment lost 6 bases, leaving 4 bases of the junction unmatched. This CDR3 comprises 15 residues. Germline lookup yields CDR1 MNHEY and CDR2 SVGAGI. The CDR3 sequence is CASRRGTGSNQPQHF. In DNA form, the CDR3 reads TGTGCCAGCAGACGAGGGACAGGTAGCAATCAGCCCCAGCATTTT.

The sample holds one count of this clone. The genes are TRBV7-2 and TRBJ2-3; tentative D call: TRBD2 (6 bases). The CDR3 length is 16 residues. V was cut by 1 base and J by 0 bases, with 11 bases left in between. Germline CDR1 reads SGHTA; CDR2 reads FQGNSA. CDR3 coding DNA: TGTGCCAGCAGCTTAGTGGGCGGGGTGAGCACAGATACGCAGTATTTT. Protein product: CASSLVGGVSTDTQYF.

The CDR3 sequence: CASSKLAGGPSHEQYF. The CDR3 nucleotides are TGTGCCAGCAGCAAACTAGCGGGAGGGCCTTCCCACGAGCAGTACTTC. This rearrangement joins TRBV9 to TRBJ2-7; 13 bases line up with TRBD2. Germline trimming cut 4 bases from V and 5 bases from J; bases unmatched to any gene: 9. The CDR3 extends over 16 amino acids. Germline V gene data show CDR1 as SGDLS and CDR2 as YYNGEE.

Here the CDR3 reads CASSLSRDGEAFF. The CDR3 coding sequence is TGTGCCAGCAGTCTGAGCCGGGACGGAGAAGCTTTCTTT. The rearrangement links TRBV28 to TRBJ1-1; possible D gene TRBD1, 5 bases. Germline CDR1 reads MDHEN; CDR2 reads SYDVKM. The CDR3 loop spans 13 amino acids. V was shortened by 5 bases and J by 8 bases, with 15 bases between the two germline ends.

This clone has a single count. V gene TRBV27 combines with J gene TRBJ2-5; the D gene is possibly TRBD2 (6 bases). CDR1 is MNHEY and CDR2 is SMNVEV in the germline V gene (reference sequence). The CDR3 runs to 14 residues. Trimming removed 5 bases from V and 5 bases from J, with 15 bases in between. In nucleotides, the CDR3 is TGTGCCAGCAGTGGCGGGCGGGATCGGGAGACCCAGTACTTC. Protein product: CASSGGRDRETQYF.

The chain links TRBV4-1 to TRBJ2-1; 7 bases are a match to TRBD2. Per the germline V gene, CDR1 is MGHRA and CDR2 is YSYEKL. After removal of 1 base from V and 0 bases from J, the junction contained 6 bases not matched to a gene. CDR3 length equals 17 residues. CDR3 DNA: TGCGCCAGCAGCCAAGGGGGGGGTAGCGTCTCCTACAATGAGCAGTTCTTC. The encoded protein is CASSQGGGSVSYNEQFF.

The chain couples TRBV7-8 to TRBJ2-3, with D possibly being TRBD1 or TRBD2 (5 bases each). Trimming left V 1 base short and J 4 bases short, with 9 bases between. Germline CDR1 and CDR2: SGHVS and FQNEAQ. The CDR3 extends over 14 amino acids. The CDR3, as DNA: TGTGCCAGCAGCTTAGAGCTGGGGGCAGATACGCAGTATTTT. Amino acid sequence: CASSLELGADTQYF. Supplemented by reference TRBV7-8 and TRBJ2-3, the full variable domain reads GAGVSQSPRYKVAKRGQDVALRCDPISGHVSLFWYQQALGQGPEFLTYFQNEAQLDKSGLPSDRFFAERPEGSVSTLKIQRTQQEDSAVYLCASSLELGADTQYFGPGTRLTVL.

Comment on this clone: At the DNA level, this CDR3 is encoded by other sequences in the same sample as well. The chain combines TRBV5-1 with TRBJ1-1; 7 positions agree with TRBD1. The CDR3 is made up of 14 amino acids. With 2 bases clipped from V and 3 bases from J, the junction kept 4 bases outside the gene matches. Per the germline V gene, CDR1 is SGHRS and CDR2 is YFSETQ. The CDR3 spells CASSLEGADTEAFF. The CDR3 DNA follows: TGCGCCAGCAGCTTAGAGGGGGCGGACACTGAAGCTTTCTTT.

The sample holds one count of this clone. The chain joins TRBV19 to TRBJ2-7, with D maybe TRBD2 (6 bases). In germline, CDR1 is LNHDA, CDR2 SQIVND (reference sequence). This CDR3 spans 18 amino acids. The V end lost 8 bases, the J end lost 4 bases, and 30 bases lay between the germline ends. The chain's CDR3 is CASFPFMGREVCFYEQYF. The CDR3 coding sequence is TGTGCCAGTTTCCCATTTATGGGCAGGGAGGTCTGTTTTTACGAGCAGTACTTC. Together with reference TRBV19 and TRBJ2-7, the CDR3 gives the full variable domain: DGGITQSPKYLFRKEGQNVTLSCEQNLNHDAMYWYRQDPGQGLRLIYYSQIVNDFQKGDIAEGYSVSREKKESFPLTVTSAQKNPTAFYLCASFPFMGREVCFYEQYFGPGTRLTVT.